The text below deals with one T cell receptor (beta chain). Its antigen is as yet unknown. Using immunoSEQ multiplex PCR, the repertoire was profiled, and TCRdb retains in-frame clones only, with some absent. The sample carries about 86,000 clones, roughly nine tenths recorded once. The data were obtained in a study of graft-versus-host responses after intestinal transplantation. The wider study: Once they had received anti-thymocyte globulin induction, all recipients took tacrolimus and steroids for approximately 3 years.

The CDR3 covers 16 residues. CDR1 is SGHTA and CDR2 is FQGNSA in the germline V gene. V lost 5 bases and J lost 8; bases outside the gene matches: 16. General study points: Allograft clonal ratios (graft-versus-host to host-versus-graft) were high in patients who had graft-donor T cell macrochimerism. GvH clones occurred in recipient marrow; some first appeared in ileum or blood. Early post-transplant declines in HvG were associated with peak levels of circulating GvH clones.

This TCR came from a human donor who was the organ donor for an intestinal transplant. The rearrangement links TRBV7-2 to TRBJ1-2, with TRBD1 matching 8 bases. The sequenced sample was unstimulated CD4+ T cells sorted from spleen or lymph node cells, obtained before transplant. The CDR3 here is CASSPTGVTILGGYTF. CDR3 in DNA: TGTGCCAGCAGCCCGACAGGGGTAACCATATTGGGAGGCTACACCTTC.